This T cell receptor beta chain came from a study of blood T cell repertoires in COVID-19. The V gene's germline CDR1 is DFQATT and CDR2 SNEGSKA (reference sequence). CDR3 size: 14 residues. Trimming removed 3 bases at V and 10 bases at J, with 16 bases between. Generated by immunoSEQ multiplex PCR, the TCRdb table keeps only in-frame clones and is missing some. The repertoire holds fewer than 95,000 clones, less than 85% seen once, with roughly 13% in the top ten. This clone was counted a few times. The chain employs TRBV20-1 and TRBJ1-6; tentative D call: TRBD1 (6 bases). The receptor was isolated from a human donor in a cohort sampled during active COVID-19. Sequenced input: peripheral blood. Here the CDR3 DNA reads TGCAGTGCTAGTAGTCGGCAGGGGAACTCACCCCTCCACTTT. It yields the protein CSASSRQGNSPLHF.